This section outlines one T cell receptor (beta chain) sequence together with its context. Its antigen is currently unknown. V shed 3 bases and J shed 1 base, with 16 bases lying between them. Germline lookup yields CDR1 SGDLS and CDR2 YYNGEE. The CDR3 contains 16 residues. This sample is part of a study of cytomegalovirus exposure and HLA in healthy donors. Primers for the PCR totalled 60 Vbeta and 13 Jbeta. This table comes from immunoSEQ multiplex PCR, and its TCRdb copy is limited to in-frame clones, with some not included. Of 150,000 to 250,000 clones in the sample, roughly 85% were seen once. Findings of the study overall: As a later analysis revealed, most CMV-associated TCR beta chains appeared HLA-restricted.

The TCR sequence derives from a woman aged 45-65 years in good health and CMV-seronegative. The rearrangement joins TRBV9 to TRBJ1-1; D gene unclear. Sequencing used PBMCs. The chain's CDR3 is CASSERLRARNTEAFF. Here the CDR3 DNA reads TGTGCCAGCAGCGAGCGGTTGAGGGCCCGGAACACTGAAGCTTTCTTT.